The source of this T cell receptor (beta chain) is a study of radiotherapy plus CTLA-4 blockade in lung cancer. Study as a whole: Objective responses arose in roughly 18% of patients, and approximately 30% experienced disease control.

Libraries were prepared by immunoSEQ multiplex PCR; TCRdb keeps only in-frame clonotypes and omits some of them. The sample shows some 110,000 clones, over 65% of them seen only once. Study results and limitations: Reported findings show early blood T cell clone dynamics, with interferon-beta, best predicted response. After radiotherapy and ipilimumab, tumor-derived clones expanded in peripheral blood.

Details on this clone: Antigen: not known.

Trimming left V 1 base short and J 1 base short, with 11 bases between. Germline V gene lookup returns CDR1 SGHRS and CDR2 YFSETQ. This CDR3 spans 15 amino acids. Alongside CTLA-4 blockade with ipilimumab, patients with chemo-refractory metastatic non-small-cell lung cancer received focal radiation. V gene TRBV5-1 combines with J gene TRBJ1-1; D unresolved. The input for sequencing was peripheral blood, taken from a patient treated with radiotherapy plus ipilimumab. This TCR was sampled from a human donor with non-small cell lung cancer that progressed on radiotherapy plus ipilimumab. Some clones in this sample may be carry-over from other donors' samples. The chain's CDR3 is CASSLYPSENTEAFF. The CDR3 DNA follows: TGCGCCAGCAGCTTGTATCCATCGGAGAACACTGAAGCTTTCTTT.